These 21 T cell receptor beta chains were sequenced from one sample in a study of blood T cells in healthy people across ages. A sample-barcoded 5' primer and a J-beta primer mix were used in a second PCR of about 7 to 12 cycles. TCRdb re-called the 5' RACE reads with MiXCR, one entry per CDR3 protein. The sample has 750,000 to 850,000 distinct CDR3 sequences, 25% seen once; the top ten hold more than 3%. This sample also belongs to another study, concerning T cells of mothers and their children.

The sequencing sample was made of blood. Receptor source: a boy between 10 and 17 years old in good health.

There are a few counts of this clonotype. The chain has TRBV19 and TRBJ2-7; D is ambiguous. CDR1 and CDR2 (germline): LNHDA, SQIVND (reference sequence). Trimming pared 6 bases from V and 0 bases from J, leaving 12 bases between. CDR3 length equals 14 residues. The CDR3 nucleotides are TGTGCCAGTAGCATCCCCGGCAACTCCTACGAGCAGTACTTC. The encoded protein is CASSIPGNSYEQYF.

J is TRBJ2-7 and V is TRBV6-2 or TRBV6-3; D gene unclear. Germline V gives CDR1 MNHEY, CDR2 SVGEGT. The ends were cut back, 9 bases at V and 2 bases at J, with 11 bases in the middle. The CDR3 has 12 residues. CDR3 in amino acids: CASATNTYEQYF. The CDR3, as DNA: TGTGCCAGTGCAACGAACACCTACGAGCAGTACTTC.

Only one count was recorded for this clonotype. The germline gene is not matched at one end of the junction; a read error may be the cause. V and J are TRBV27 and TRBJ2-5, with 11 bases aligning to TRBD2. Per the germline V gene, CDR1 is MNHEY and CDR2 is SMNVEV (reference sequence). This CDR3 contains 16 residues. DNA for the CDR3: TGTGCCAGCAGTTCCACTAGCGGGGGCTTCCAAGAGGCCCAGTACTTC. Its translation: CASSSTSGGFQEAQYF.

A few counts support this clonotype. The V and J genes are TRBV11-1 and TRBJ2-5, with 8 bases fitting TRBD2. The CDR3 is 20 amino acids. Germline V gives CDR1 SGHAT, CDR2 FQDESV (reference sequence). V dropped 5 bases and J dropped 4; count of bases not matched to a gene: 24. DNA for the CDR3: TGTGCCAGCAGCGCGCCGCAGGGTAGCGGGGCGAAGATATCGGCAGAGACCCAGTACTTC. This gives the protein CASSAPQGSGAKISAETQYF.

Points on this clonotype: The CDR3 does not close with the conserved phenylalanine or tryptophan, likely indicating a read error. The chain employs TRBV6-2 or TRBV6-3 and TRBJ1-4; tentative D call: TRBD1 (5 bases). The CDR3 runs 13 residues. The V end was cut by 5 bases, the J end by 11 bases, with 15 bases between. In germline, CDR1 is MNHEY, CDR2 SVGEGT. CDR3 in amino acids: CASSNSQGVKLFL. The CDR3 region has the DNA TGTGCCAGCAGTAACAGCCAGGGAGTCAAACTGTTTTTA.

The CDR3 region is CSARGRQGSGQETQYF. The DNA for the CDR3 is TGCAGTGCTAGAGGTCGACAGGGATCTGGCCAAGAGACCCAGTACTTC. The V call is TRBV20-1, the J call TRBJ2-5, with 7 positions matching TRBD1. The germline V gene encodes CDR1 DFQATT and CDR2 SNEGSKA (reference sequence). V shed 1 base, J shed 1 base, and the junction held 9 bases outside the gene matches. The CDR3 is made up of 16 amino acids.

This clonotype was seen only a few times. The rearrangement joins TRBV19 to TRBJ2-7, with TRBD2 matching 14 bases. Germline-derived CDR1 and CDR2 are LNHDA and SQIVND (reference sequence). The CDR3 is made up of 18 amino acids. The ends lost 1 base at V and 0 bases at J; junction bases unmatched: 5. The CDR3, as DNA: TGTGCCAGTAGTATAGGGACTAGCGGGGGGTCTCTCTCCTACGAGCAGTACTTC. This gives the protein CASSIGTSGGSLSYEQYF.

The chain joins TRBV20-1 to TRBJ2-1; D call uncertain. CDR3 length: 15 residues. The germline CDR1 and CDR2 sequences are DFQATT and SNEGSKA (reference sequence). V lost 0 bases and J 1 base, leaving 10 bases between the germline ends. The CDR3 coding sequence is TGCAGTGCTAGAGATCTTACGTTTTCCTACAATGAGCAGTTCTTC. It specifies CSARDLTFSYNEQFF.

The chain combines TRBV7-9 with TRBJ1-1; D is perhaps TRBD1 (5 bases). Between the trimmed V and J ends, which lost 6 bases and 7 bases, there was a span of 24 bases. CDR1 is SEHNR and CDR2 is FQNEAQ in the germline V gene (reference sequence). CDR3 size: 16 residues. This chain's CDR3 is CASSLYAGAVGLEAFF. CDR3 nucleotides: TGTGCCAGCAGTCTTTACGCCGGGGCCGTAGGCCTTGAAGCTTTCTTT.

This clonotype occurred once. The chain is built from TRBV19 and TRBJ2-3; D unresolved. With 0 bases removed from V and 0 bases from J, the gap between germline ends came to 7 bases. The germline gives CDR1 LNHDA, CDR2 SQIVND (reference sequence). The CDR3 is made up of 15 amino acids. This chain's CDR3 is CASSIEETSTDTQYF. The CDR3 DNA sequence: TGTGCCAGTAGTATAGAAGAAACTAGCACAGATACGCAGTATTTT.

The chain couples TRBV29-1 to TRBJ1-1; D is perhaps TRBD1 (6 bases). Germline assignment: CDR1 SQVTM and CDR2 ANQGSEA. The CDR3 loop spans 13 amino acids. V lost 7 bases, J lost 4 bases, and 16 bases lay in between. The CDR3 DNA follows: TGCAGCGGTTGGGAGAGGGGGACCACTGAAGCTTTCTTT. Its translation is CSGWERGTTEAFF.

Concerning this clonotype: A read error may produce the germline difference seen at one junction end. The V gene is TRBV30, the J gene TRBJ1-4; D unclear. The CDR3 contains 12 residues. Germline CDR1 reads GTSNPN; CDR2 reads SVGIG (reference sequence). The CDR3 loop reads CAWSRKGEKLLF. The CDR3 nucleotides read TGTGCCTGGAGTAGAAAGGGAGAAAAACTGCTTTTT.

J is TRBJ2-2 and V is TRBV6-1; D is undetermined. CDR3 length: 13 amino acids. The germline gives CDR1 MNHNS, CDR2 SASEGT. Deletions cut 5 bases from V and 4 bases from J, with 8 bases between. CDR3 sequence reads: CASSRFPTGELFF. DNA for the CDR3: TGTGCCAGCAGTAGATTCCCCACCGGGGAGCTGTTTTTT.

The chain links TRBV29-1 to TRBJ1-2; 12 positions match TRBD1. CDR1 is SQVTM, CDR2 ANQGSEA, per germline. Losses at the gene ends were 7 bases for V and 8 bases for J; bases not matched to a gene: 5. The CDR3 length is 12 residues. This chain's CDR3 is CSAPGTGGGYTF. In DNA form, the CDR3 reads TGCAGCGCCCCCGGGACAGGGGGCGGCTACACCTTC. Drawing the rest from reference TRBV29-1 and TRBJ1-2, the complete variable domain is SAVISQKPSRDICQRGTSLTIQCQVDSQVTMMFWYRQQPGQSLTLIATANQGSEATYESGFVIDKFPISRPNLTFSTLTVSNMSPEDSSIYLCSAPGTGGGYTFGSGTRLTVV.

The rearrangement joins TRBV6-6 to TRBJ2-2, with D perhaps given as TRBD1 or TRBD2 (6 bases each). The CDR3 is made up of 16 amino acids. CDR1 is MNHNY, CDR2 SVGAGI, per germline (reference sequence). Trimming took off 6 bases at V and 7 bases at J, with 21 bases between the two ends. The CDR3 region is CASRLSTQGRFGELFF. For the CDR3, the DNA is TGTGCCAGCAGACTATCCACCCAGGGGAGGTTCGGGGAGCTGTTTTTT.

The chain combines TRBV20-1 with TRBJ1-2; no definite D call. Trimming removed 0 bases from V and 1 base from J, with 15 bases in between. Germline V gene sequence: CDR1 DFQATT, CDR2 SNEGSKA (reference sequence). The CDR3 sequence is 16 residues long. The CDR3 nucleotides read TGCAGTGCTAGAGATCGATTAGGGAGCTTTAACTATGGCTACACCTTC. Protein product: CSARDRLGSFNYGYTF.

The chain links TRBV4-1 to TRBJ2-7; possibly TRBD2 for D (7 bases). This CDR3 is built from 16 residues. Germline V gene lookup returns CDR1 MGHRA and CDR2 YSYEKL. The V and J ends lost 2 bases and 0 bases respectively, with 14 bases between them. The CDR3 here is CASSQTRGASSYEQYF. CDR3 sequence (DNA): TGCGCCAGCAGCCAAACTCGGGGGGCAAGCTCCTACGAGCAGTACTTC.

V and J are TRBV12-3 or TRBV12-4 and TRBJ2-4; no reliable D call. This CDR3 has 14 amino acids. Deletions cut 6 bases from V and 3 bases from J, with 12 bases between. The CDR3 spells CASSTRPGKNIQYF. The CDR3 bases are TGTGCCAGCAGCACCCGGCCGGGCAAAAACATTCAGTACTTC.

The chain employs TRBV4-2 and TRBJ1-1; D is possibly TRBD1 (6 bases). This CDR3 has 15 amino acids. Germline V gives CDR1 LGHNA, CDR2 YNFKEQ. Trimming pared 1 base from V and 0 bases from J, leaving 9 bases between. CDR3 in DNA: TGTGCCAGCAGCCAAGTGGACAGTATGAACACTGAAGCTTTCTTT. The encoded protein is CASSQVDSMNTEAFF.

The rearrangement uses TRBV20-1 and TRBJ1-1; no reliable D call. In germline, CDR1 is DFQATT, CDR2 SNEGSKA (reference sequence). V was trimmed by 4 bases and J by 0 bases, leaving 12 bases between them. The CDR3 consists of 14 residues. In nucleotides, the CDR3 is TGCAGTGCTACTGGACCTTCTATGAACACTGAAGCTTTCTTT. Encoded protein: CSATGPSMNTEAFF.

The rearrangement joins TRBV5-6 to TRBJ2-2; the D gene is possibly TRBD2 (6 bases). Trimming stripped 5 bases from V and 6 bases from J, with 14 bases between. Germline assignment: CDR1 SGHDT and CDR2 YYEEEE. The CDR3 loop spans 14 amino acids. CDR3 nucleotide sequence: TGTGCCAGCAGTCAAAGAGGAGGGGCCGGGGAGCTGTTTTTT. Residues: CASSQRGGAGELFF.